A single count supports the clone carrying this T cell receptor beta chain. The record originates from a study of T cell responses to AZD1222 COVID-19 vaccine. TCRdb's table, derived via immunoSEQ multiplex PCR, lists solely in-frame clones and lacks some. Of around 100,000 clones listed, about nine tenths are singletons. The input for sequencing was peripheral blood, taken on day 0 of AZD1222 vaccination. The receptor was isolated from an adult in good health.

The CDR3 bases are TGTGCCAGCAGCCACCGGGACAGAGACACTGAAGCTTTCTTT. Translated, it gives CASSHRDRDTEAFF. V usage is TRBV7-8 and J usage is TRBJ1-1; 7 bases line up with TRBD1. Trimming removed 5 bases from V and 3 bases from J; junction bases left unmatched: 6. This CDR3 spans 14 amino acids. Looked up from germline, CDR1 is SGHVS and CDR2 is FQNEAQ.